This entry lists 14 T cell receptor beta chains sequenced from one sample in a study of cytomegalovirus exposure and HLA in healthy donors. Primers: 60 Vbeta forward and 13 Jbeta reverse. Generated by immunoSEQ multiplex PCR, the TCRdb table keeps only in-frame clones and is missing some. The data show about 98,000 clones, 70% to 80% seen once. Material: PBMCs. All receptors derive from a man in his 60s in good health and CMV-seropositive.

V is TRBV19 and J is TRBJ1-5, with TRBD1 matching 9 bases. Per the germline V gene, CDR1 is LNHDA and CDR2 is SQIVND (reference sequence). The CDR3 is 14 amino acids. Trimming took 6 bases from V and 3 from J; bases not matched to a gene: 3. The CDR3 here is CASSRDRANQPQHF. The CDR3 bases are TGTGCCAGTAGCCGGGACAGGGCCAATCAGCCCCAGCATTTT.

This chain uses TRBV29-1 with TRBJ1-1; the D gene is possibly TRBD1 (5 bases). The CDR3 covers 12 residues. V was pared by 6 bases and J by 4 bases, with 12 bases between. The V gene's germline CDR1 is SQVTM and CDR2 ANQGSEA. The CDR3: CSVHGGGTEAFF. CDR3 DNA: TGCAGCGTCCACGGCGGGGGCACTGAAGCTTTCTTT.

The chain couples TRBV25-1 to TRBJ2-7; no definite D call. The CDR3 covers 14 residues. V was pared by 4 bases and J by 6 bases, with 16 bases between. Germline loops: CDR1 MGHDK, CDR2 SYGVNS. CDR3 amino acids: CASSVALITGEQYF. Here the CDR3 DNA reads TGTGCCAGCAGTGTTGCCCTAATTACGGGCGAGCAGTACTTC.

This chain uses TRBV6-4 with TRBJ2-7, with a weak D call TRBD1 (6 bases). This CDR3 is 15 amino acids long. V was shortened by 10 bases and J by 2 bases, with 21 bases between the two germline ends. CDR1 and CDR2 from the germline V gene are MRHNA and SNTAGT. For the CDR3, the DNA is TGTGCCAAGAAAATTCCGGGACACGCCGCCTACGAGCAGTACTTC. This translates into CAKKIPGHAAYEQYF.

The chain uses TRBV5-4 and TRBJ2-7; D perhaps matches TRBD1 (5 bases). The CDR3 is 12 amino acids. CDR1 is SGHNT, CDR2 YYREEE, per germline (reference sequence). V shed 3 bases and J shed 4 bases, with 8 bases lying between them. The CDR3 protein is CASSSQGYEQYF. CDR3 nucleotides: TGTGCCAGCAGCTCCCAGGGTTACGAGCAGTACTTC. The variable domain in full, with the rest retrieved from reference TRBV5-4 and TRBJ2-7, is ETGVTQSPTHLIKTRGQQVTLRCSSQSGHNTVSWYQQALGQGPQFIFQYYREEENGRGNFPPRFSGLQFPNYSSELNVNALELDDSALYLCASSSQGYEQYFGPGTRLTVT.

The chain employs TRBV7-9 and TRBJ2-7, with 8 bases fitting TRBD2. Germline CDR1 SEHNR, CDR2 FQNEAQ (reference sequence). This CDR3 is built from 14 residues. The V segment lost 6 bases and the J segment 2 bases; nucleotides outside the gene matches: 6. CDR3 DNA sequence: TGTGCCAGCAGGGGAGCGGGGGCGACCTACGAGCAGTACTTC. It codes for CASRGAGATYEQYF.

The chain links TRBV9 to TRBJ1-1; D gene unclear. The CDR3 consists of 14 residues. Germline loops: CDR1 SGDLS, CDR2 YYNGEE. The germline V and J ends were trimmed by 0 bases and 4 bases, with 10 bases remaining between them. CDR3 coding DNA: TGTGCCAGCAGCGTAGTGGAGGTGGCCACTGAAGCTTTCTTT. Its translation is CASSVVEVATEAFF.

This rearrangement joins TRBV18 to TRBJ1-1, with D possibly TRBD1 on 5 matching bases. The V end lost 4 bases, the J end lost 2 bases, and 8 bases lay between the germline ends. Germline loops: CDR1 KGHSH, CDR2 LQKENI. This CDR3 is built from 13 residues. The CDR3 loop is CASSRGRNTEAFF. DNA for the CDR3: TGTGCCAGCTCACGGGGCAGAAACACTGAAGCTTTCTTT.

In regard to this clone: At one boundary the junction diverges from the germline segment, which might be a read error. CDR3 nucleotide sequence: TGTTCCAGCAGCTTAGCCGGGACAGAAGCTTTCTTT. Protein sequence: CSSSLAGTEAFF. J is TRBJ1-1 and V is TRBV7-9; D might be TRBD1 (6 bases). This CDR3 is built from 12 residues. CDR1 and CDR2 from the germline V gene are SEHNR and FQNEAQ (reference sequence).

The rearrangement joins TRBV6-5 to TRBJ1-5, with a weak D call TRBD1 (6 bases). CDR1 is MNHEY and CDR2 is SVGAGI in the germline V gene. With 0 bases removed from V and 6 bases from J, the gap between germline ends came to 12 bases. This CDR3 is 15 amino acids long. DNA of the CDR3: TGTGCCAGCAGTTACTCGTCAGGGGACGTTCAGCCCCAGCATTTT. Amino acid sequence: CASSYSSGDVQPQHF.

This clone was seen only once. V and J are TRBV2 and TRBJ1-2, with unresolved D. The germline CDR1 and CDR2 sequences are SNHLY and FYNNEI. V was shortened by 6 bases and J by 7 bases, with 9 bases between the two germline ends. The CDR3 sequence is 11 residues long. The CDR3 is CASRAPGGYTF. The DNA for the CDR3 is TGTGCCAGCAGAGCGCCGGGTGGCTACACCTTC.

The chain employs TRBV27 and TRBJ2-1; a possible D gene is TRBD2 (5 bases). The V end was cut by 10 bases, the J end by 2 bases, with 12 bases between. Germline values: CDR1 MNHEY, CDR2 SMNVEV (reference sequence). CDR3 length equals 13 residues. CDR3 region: CAIRGLTYNEQFF. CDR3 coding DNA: TGTGCCATTCGTGGACTGACCTACAATGAGCAGTTCTTC.

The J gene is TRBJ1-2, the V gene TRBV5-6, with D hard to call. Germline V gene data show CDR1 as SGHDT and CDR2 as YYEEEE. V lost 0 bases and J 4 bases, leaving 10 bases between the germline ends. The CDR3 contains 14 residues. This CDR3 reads CASSLDRRGYGYTF. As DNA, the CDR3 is TGTGCCAGCAGCTTGGACAGACGGGGCTATGGCTACACCTTC.

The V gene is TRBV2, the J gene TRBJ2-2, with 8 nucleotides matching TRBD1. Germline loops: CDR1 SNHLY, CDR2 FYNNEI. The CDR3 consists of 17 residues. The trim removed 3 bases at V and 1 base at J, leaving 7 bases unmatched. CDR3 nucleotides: TGTGCCAGCAGTGAGGCCCTAGACAGGGGGAACACCGGGGAGCTGTTTTTT. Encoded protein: CASSEALDRGNTGELFF. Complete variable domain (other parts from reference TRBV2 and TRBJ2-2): EPEVTQTPSHQVTQMGQEVILRCVPISNHLYFYWYRQILGQKVEFLVSFYNNEISEKSEIFDDQFSVERPDGSNFTLKIRSTKLEDSAMYFCASSEALDRGNTGELFFGEGSRLTVL.